This T cell receptor (beta chain) was sequenced for a study of blood T cell repertoires in COVID-19. Method: immunoSEQ multiplex PCR; TCRdb's copy keeps in-frame clones and lacks some. Counted here are about 210,000 clones, 80% to 90% occurring once; the ten biggest clones make up approximately 1.5%. This clone has a single count. Looked up from germline, CDR1 is SGDLS and CDR2 is YYNGEE. This CDR3 contains 16 residues. Germline trimming cut 5 bases from V and 2 bases from J; bases unmatched to any gene: 11. The chain uses TRBV9 and TRBJ2-3; 7 bases fit TRBD2. The source of this sequence is a man younger than 35 with active or convalescent COVID-19. What was sequenced was peripheral blood. The CDR3 here is CASRVGLADNTDTQYF. The CDR3 DNA reads TGTGCCAGCAGGGTCGGGCTAGCGGATAACACAGATACGCAGTATTTT.